This T cell receptor (beta chain) was sequenced in a study of T cell responses to AZD1222 COVID-19 vaccine. Notes on the study in general: Reports say nearly half of spike-specific TCRs go after unmutated variant regions. Baseline serostatus was positive in only six AZD1222 recipients.

Trimming cost V 7 bases and J 4 bases, with 19 bases left between them. The CDR3 length is 15 residues. Germline V gene lookup returns CDR1 MDHEN and CDR2 SYDVKM. Note on this clone: Its antigen remains unknown.

The data were produced by immunoSEQ multiplex PCR, yet TCRdb's version contains in-frame clones alone and is incomplete. The sample carries 170,000 or so clones, around 92% recorded once. The sample was peripheral blood, taken on day 0 of AZD1222 vaccination. The origin of this receptor is an adult in good health. J is TRBJ1-2 and V is TRBV28; D is perhaps TRBD1 (5 bases). In DNA form, the CDR3 reads TGTGCCAGCAACACAAAACGGGGCGTACTCTATGGCTACACCTTC. Translation gives CASNTKRGVLYGYTF.